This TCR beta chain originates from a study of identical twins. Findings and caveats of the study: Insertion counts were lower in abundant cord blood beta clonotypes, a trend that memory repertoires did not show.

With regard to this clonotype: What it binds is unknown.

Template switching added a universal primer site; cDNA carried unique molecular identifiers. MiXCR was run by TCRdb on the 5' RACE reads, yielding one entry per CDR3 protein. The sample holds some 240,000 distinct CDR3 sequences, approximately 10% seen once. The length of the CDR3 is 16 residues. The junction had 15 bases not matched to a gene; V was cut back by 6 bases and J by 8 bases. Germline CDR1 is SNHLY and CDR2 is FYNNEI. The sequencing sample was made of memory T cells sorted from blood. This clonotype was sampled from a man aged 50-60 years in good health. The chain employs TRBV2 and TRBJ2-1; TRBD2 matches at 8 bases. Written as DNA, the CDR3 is TGTGCCAGCAGAGCTTCGGCGGGGGGAGGCGGGCATGAGCAGTTCTTC. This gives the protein CASRASAGGGGHEQFF.